A single T cell receptor (beta chain) is shown here with its context. The antigen remains undetermined. This specimen comes from a study of graft-versus-host responses after intestinal transplantation. Study information: Recipients were all induced with anti-thymocyte globulin, then given tacrolimus and steroids for about three years.

Study results and limitations: The recipient marrow held GvH clones, and some of them showed up first in ileum or blood. Peak levels of circulating GvH clones tracked with early post-transplant HvG declines.

With 2 bases removed from V and 0 bases from J, the gap between germline ends came to 4 bases. The CDR3 is 13 residues long. Germline CDR1 SGHNT, CDR2 YENEEA. Generated by immunoSEQ multiplex PCR, the TCRdb table keeps only in-frame clones and is missing some. The table includes 75,000 to 95,000 clones, more than 85% detected once. This sample comprised unstimulated CD4+ T cells sorted from spleen or lymph node cells, obtained before transplant. The TCR originated in a human donor who was the organ donor for an intestinal transplant. This chain connects TRBV11-3 to TRBJ1-1, with D unclear. The CDR3 region is CASSLTMNTEAFF. CDR3 coding DNA: TGTGCCAGCAGCTTAACTATGAACACTGAAGCTTTCTTT.